This is a list of T cell receptor beta chains from one sample in a study of blood T cell repertoires in COVID-19. Libraries were prepared by immunoSEQ multiplex PCR; TCRdb keeps only in-frame clonotypes and omits some of them. The sample lists fewer than 250,000 clones; around 90% were seen once. Sequencing was performed on PBMCs or T cells enriched from blood (not recorded which). The receptor set was obtained from a man aged 25 to 40 who had been exposed to COVID-19. Both conserved end residues are part of each CDR3. The order of the fields is J gene, D gene, V gene, clone size, CDR3 DNA, CDR3 protein. The D gene is left open where the match is weak. Not all rows give a size; the values are once, few, many and, for expanded clones, a class.

>TRBJ2-1|NA|TRBV12-3/TRBV12-4|few
TGTGCCAGCAGTGGGGGAGGCGGTTTTCAGTTCTTC
CASSGGGGFQFF
>TRBJ2-3|TRBD2|TRBV7-2|NA
TGTGCCAGCAGCTTAGTATCAAGCGGGGGTTGGGATACGCAGTATTTT
CASSLVSSGGWDTQYF
>TRBJ2-3|NA|TRBV11-2|NA
TGTGCCAGCAGCTCCCTACGAGGGAGCTCAGATACGCAGTATTTT
CASSSLRGSSDTQYF
>TRBJ2-7|NA|TRBV9|NA
TGTGCCAGCAGCGCGGGGGACCCAAAAGTTTACGAGCAGTACTTC
CASSAGDPKVYEQYF
>TRBJ2-1|TRBD2|TRBV7-3|NA
TGTGCCAGCAGCGCCCGACTAGCGGACAATGAGCAGTTCTTC
CASSARLADNEQFF
>TRBJ1-6|NA|TRBV6-5|NA
TGTGCCAGCAGCCGAACCTCCGGGTTGTCACCCCTCCACTTT
CASSRTSGLSPLHF
>TRBJ1-1|NA|TRBV7-2|NA
TGTGCCAGCAGCTTAGTTGGTGTGAGGGGGAAAACTGAAGCTTTCTTT
CASSLVGVRGKTEAFF
>TRBJ2-1|NA|TRBV2|NA
TGTGCCAGCACCGCCTACAATGAGCAGTTCTTC
CASTAYNEQFF
>TRBJ1-2|NA|TRBV12-3/TRBV12-4|NA
TGTGCCAGCAGTGACAGGATCGATGGCTACACCTTC
CASSDRIDGYTF
>TRBJ2-1|NA|TRBV30|NA
TGTGCCTGGAGAGGTCTGACTGATAATAGGGGGAATGAGCAGTTCTTC
CAWRGLTDNRGNEQFF
>TRBJ2-1|TRBD2|TRBV19|NA
TGTGCCAGTAGTATAGGTAGCGGGGGGCGTGAGCAGTTCTTC
CASSIGSGGREQFF
>TRBJ2-3|TRBD2|TRBV9|NA
TGTGCCAGCGCCGGGACTAGCGGGGTAAGCACAGATACGCAGTATTTT
CASAGTSGVSTDTQYF
>TRBJ1-4|TRBD1|TRBV18|NA
TGTGCCAGCTCCCGGGACAGCCGAAATGAAAAACTGTTTTTT
CASSRDSRNEKLFF
>TRBJ2-1|TRBD2|TRBV6-6|NA
TGTGCCAGCAGTTATGGCCTAGCGGGGGGCAATGAGCAGTTCTTC
CASSYGLAGGNEQFF
>TRBJ1-4|TRBD1|TRBV7-6|NA
TGTGCCAGCAGCTTCGGACAGGGTCGGTTGGAAAAACTGTTTTTT
CASSFGQGRLEKLFF